Presented here are 9 T cell receptor beta chains from one specimen sequenced in a study of blood T cell repertoires in COVID-19. The assay was immunoSEQ multiplex PCR, and TCRdb's table has in-frame clones only and misses some. The sample shows over 200,000 clones, over 80% of them seen only once. Sequenced input: peripheral blood. Source of these receptors: a woman aged 30 to 39 with COVID-19, enrolled during active disease.

This chain joins TRBV7-3 and TRBJ2-5, with 9 positions matching TRBD2. Germline trimming cut 8 bases from V and 2 bases from J; bases unmatched to any gene: 3. The germline CDR1 and CDR2 sequences are SGHTA and FQGTGA. This CDR3 has 13 residues. The CDR3 sequence: CASGAGGQETQYF. The CDR3 coding sequence is TGTGCCAGCGGCGCGGGGGGGCAAGAGACCCAGTACTTC.

The chain's CDR3 is CASSVEPGADYEQYF. CDR3 DNA: TGTGCCAGCAGCGTAGAACCGGGAGCCGACTACGAGCAGTACTTC. The V gene is TRBV9, the J gene TRBJ2-7, with D maybe TRBD2 (6 bases). This CDR3 contains 15 residues. The V end lost 0 bases, the J end lost 3 bases, and 13 bases lay between the germline ends. Per germline, CDR1 SGDLS and CDR2 YYNGEE.

The chain combines TRBV25-1 with TRBJ2-3; TRBD2 matches at 7 bases. The CDR3 extends over 17 amino acids. Germline CDR1 reads MGHDK; CDR2 reads SYGVNS. The trim removed 0 bases at V and 5 bases at J, leaving 11 bases unmatched. CDR3 in amino acids: CASSEYGTGGVGDTQYF. CDR3 in DNA: TGTGCCAGCAGTGAATATGGTACGGGAGGAGTAGGAGATACGCAGTATTTT.

This rearrangement joins TRBV7-9 to TRBJ2-5; TRBD2 matches at 10 bases. This CDR3 has 18 residues. Germline V gene data show CDR1 as SEHNR and CDR2 as FQNEAQ (reference sequence). V was clipped by 1 base and J by 4 bases; unmatched bases: 12. CDR3 bases: TGTGCCAGCAGCTTAGTCCCAGGACTAGCGGAGTCGAGAGAGACCCAGTACTTC. Translating gives CASSLVPGLAESRETQYF.

V usage is TRBV7-6 and J usage is TRBJ2-3; D ambiguous. Germline values: CDR1 SGHVS, CDR2 FNYEAQ. The CDR3 spans 14 residues. V was clipped by 8 bases and J by 1 base, with 13 bases between them. CDR3 in amino acids: CASGRRGGTDTQYF. In DNA form, the CDR3 reads TGTGCCAGCGGAAGGAGAGGAGGCACAGATACGCAGTATTTT.

The chain employs TRBV18 and TRBJ2-5, with D perhaps matching TRBD2 (7 bases). V lost 3 bases, J lost 4 bases, and 12 bases lay in between. Germline assignment: CDR1 KGHSH and CDR2 LQKENI. The CDR3 extends over 14 amino acids. DNA for the CDR3: TGTGCCAGCTCACCCTCGGGGGGCGGAGAGACCCAGTACTTC. It translates to CASSPSGGGETQYF.

The genes are TRBV7-9 and TRBJ1-5, with TRBD1 identical over 10 bases. Unmatched junction bases numbered 11, after V lost 1 base and J lost 5 bases. CDR3 size: 18 residues. The germline CDR1 and CDR2 sequences are SEHNR and FQNEAQ (reference sequence). CDR3 loop: CASSLDYPDRGEDQPQHF. In DNA, the CDR3 is TGTGCCAGCAGCTTAGATTACCCGGACAGGGGGGAGGATCAGCCCCAGCATTTT. Full variable domain (remainder filled in from reference TRBV7-9 and TRBJ1-5): DTGVSQNPRHKITKRGQNVTFRCDPISEHNRLYWYRQTLGQGPEFLTYFQNEAQLEKSRLLSDRFSAERPKGSFSTLEIQRTEQGDSAMYLCASSLDYPDRGEDQPQHFGDGTRLSIL.

J is TRBJ2-3 and V is TRBV9; TRBD1 aligns across 10 bases. This CDR3 has 15 residues. Germline V gene data show CDR1 as SGDLS and CDR2 as YYNGEE. V was clipped by 4 bases and J by 5 bases; unmatched bases: 7. CDR3 nucleotides: TGTGCCAGCAGCTCGAGACAGGGGGCCGGAGATACGCAGTATTTT. This gives the protein CASSSRQGAGDTQYF. Combining the CDR3 with reference TRBV9 and TRBJ2-3 gives the whole variable domain DSGVTQTPKHLITATGQRVTLRCSPRSGDLSVYWYQQSLDQGLQFLIQYYNGEERAKGNILERFSAQQFPDLHSELNLSSLELGDSALYFCASSSRQGAGDTQYFGPGTRLTVL.

The rearrangement joins TRBV5-1 to TRBJ2-7; D may be TRBD1 (6 bases). Trimming shortened V by 3 bases and J by 2 bases, and 9 bases separated the two germline ends. Germline CDR1 SGHRS, CDR2 YFSETQ. The CDR3 is 13 amino acids. The DNA of the CDR3 is TGCGCCAGCAGCTCGGACAGTCCCTACGAGCAGTACTTC. Encoded protein: CASSSDSPYEQYF.